Listed below are T cell receptor beta chains from one sample, sequenced in a study of metastatic and nonmetastatic thyroid tumors. TCRdb reanalyzed the PCR reads via MiXCR. The data hold 4,000 to 5,000 clones, with approximately 30% observed a single time. Sequenced sample: adjacent normal tissue. Source of these receptors: a female donor with papillary thyroid cancer or a benign thyroid nodule (not recorded which). Some clones in this sample may be carry-over from other donors' samples. The CDR3 runs from the conserved cysteine through the conserved F or W. Fields, in order: J gene, V gene, clone size, CDR3 length, D gene, CDR3 protein, CDR3 DNA. D genes are given only for firm matches. A row's size may be missing; if present it is once, few, many or a size class.

j_gene: TRBJ2-1; v_gene: TRBV6-1; abundance: few; len: 15; d_gene: TRBD2; CDR3aa: CASRVTSGSGHEQFF; CDR3nt: TGTGCCAGCAGGGTAACTAGCGGGAGTGGCCATGAGCAGTTCTTC
j_gene: TRBJ2-7; v_gene: TRBV7-9; abundance: .; len: 14; d_gene: TRBD1; CDR3aa: CASSHRDRFYEQYF; CDR3nt: TGTGCCAGCAGTCACCGGGACAGATTTTACGAGCAGTACTTC
j_gene: TRBJ2-7; v_gene: TRBV6-1; abundance: large; len: 14; d_gene: .; CDR3aa: CASRTGLLSYEQYF; CDR3nt: TGTGCCAGCAGGACTGGCCTCCTCTCCTACGAGCAGTACTTC
j_gene: TRBJ2-7; v_gene: TRBV12-3/TRBV12-4; abundance: few; len: 14; d_gene: .; CDR3aa: CASSGTGRLIEQYF; CDR3nt: TGTGCCAGCAGTGGGACGGGAAGGCTTATCGAGCAGTACTTC
j_gene: TRBJ2-1; v_gene: TRBV11-3; abundance: once; len: 12; d_gene: .; CDR3aa: CASSLVPDEQFF; CDR3nt: TGTGCCAGCAGCTTAGTCCCCGATGAGCAGTTCTTC
j_gene: TRBJ2-1; v_gene: TRBV12-3/TRBV12-4; abundance: few; len: 15; d_gene: .; CDR3aa: CASSPSGLANNEQFF; CDR3nt: TGTGCCAGCAGCCCCTCGGGTTTGGCAAACAATGAGCAGTTCTTC
j_gene: TRBJ2-7; v_gene: TRBV20-1; abundance: .; len: 13; d_gene: TRBD1; CDR3aa: CSASRQGILEQYF; CDR3nt: TGCAGTGCTAGCCGACAGGGGATTCTCGAGCAGTACTTC
j_gene: TRBJ2-7; v_gene: TRBV2; abundance: few; len: 14; d_gene: TRBD2; CDR3aa: CASKRSGSSYEQYF; CDR3nt: TGTGCCAGCAAGAGGAGCGGGAGCTCCTACGAGCAGTACTTC
j_gene: TRBJ2-3; v_gene: TRBV20-1; abundance: few; len: 14; d_gene: .; CDR3aa: CSARGLDRENTQYF; CDR3nt: TGCAGTGCTAGAGGTCTGGACCGGGAAAATACGCAGTATTTT
j_gene: TRBJ1-3; v_gene: TRBV5-1; abundance: .; len: 16; d_gene: .; CDR3aa: CASSLVGGESGNTIYF; CDR3nt: TGCGCCAGCAGCTTGGTCGGGGGCGAATCTGGAAACACCATATATTTT
j_gene: TRBJ2-7; v_gene: TRBV30; abundance: .; len: 14; d_gene: TRBD1; CDR3aa: CAWITSGGTYEQYF; CDR3nt: TGTGCCTGGATTACGTCAGGGGGAACCTACGAGCAGTACTTC
j_gene: TRBJ1-1; v_gene: TRBV20-1; abundance: .; len: 14; d_gene: .; CDR3aa: CTAEGRVPNSEDFF; CDR3nt: TGCACTGCTGAAGGGAGGGTTCCGAACTCTGAAGATTTCTTT
j_gene: TRBJ2-3; v_gene: TRBV11-1; abundance: once; len: 15; d_gene: .; CDR3aa: CASSFVGSYTDTQYF; CDR3nt: TGTGCCAGCAGCTTTGTTGGGAGTTACACAGATACGCAGTATTTT
j_gene: TRBJ1-5; v_gene: TRBV6-2/TRBV6-3; abundance: once; len: 13; d_gene: .; CDR3aa: CASSYRDYQPHHF; CDR3nt: TGTGCAAGCAGTTACAGGGACTATCAGCCCCACCATTTT
j_gene: TRBJ2-1; v_gene: TRBV20-1; abundance: few; len: 14; d_gene: .; CDR3aa: CSARDQRGSNEQFF; CDR3nt: TGCAGTGCTAGAGATCAGAGGGGGTCGAATGAGCAGTTCTTC
j_gene: TRBJ1-5; v_gene: TRBV20-1; abundance: few; len: 13; d_gene: .; CDR3aa: CSARDSGTPLQHF; CDR3nt: TGCAGTGCTAGAGACTCCGGGACACCCCTCCAGCATTTT
j_gene: TRBJ2-3; v_gene: TRBV12-3/TRBV12-4; abundance: few; len: 13; d_gene: TRBD2; CDR3aa: CASRGLGTDTQYF; CDR3nt: TGTGCCAGCAGAGGACTAGGCACAGATACGCAGTATTTT
j_gene: TRBJ2-1; v_gene: TRBV6-5; abundance: medium-sized; len: 18; d_gene: TRBD2; CDR3aa: CASSSRTSGRGSYNEQFF; CDR3nt: TGTGCCAGCAGTTCCCGGACTAGCGGGAGGGGCTCCTACAATGAGCAGTTCTTC
j_gene: TRBJ2-2; v_gene: TRBV4-2; abundance: many; len: 19; d_gene: TRBD2; CDR3aa: CASSHEAGLAGSRGGELFF; CDR3nt: TGTGCCAGCAGCCATGAAGCCGGACTAGCGGGGTCGCGTGGCGGGGAGCTGTTTTTT
j_gene: TRBJ2-7; v_gene: TRBV7-9; abundance: medium-sized; len: 12; d_gene: .; CDR3aa: CASSLQPYEQYF; CDR3nt: TGTGCCAGCAGCCTACAACCCTACGAGCAGTACTTC
j_gene: TRBJ2-7; v_gene: TRBV24-1; abundance: few; len: 13; d_gene: TRBD1; CDR3aa: CATSRGSNYEQYF; CDR3nt: TGTGCCACCAGCAGGGGGTCCAACTACGAGCAGTACTTC
j_gene: TRBJ2-7; v_gene: TRBV27; abundance: few; len: 12; d_gene: .; CDR3aa: CASSLLGYEQYF; CDR3nt: TGTGCCAGCAGTTTATTGGGCTACGAGCAGTACTTC
j_gene: TRBJ2-1; v_gene: TRBV20-1; abundance: .; len: 15; d_gene: TRBD2; CDR3aa: CSARDVREGSNEQFF; CDR3nt: TGCAGTGCTAGAGATGTCCGGGAGGGCAGCAATGAGCAGTTCTTC
j_gene: TRBJ2-1; v_gene: TRBV12-3/TRBV12-4; abundance: few; len: 15; d_gene: TRBD2; CDR3aa: CASSLASGVYNEQFF; CDR3nt: TGTGCCAGCAGTTTAGCTAGCGGGGTTTACAATGAGCAGTTCTTC
j_gene: TRBJ2-3; v_gene: TRBV2; abundance: few; len: 12; d_gene: .; CDR3aa: CASSSGTDTQYF; CDR3nt: TGTGCCAGCAGTAGCGGGACAGATACGCAGTATTTT
j_gene: TRBJ2-3; v_gene: TRBV19; abundance: .; len: 15; d_gene: TRBD2; CDR3aa: CASSQSGGRTYTQYF; CDR3nt: TGTGCCAGTAGCCAATCGGGGGGACGCACCTATACGCAGTATTTT
j_gene: TRBJ2-2; v_gene: TRBV19; abundance: few; len: 12; d_gene: .; CDR3aa: CASSIGYGELFF; CDR3nt: TGTGCCAGTAGTATCGGCTACGGGGAGCTGTTTTTT
j_gene: TRBJ1-1; v_gene: TRBV6-2/TRBV6-3; abundance: few; len: 15; d_gene: TRBD1; CDR3aa: CASSPPTGFTTEAFF; CDR3nt: TGTGCCAGCAGCCCTCCGACAGGGTTTACCACTGAAGCTTTCTTT
j_gene: TRBJ1-2; v_gene: TRBV6-1; abundance: few; len: 15; d_gene: .; CDR3aa: CASSEPGWVRPGYTF; CDR3nt: TGTGCCAGCAGTGAACCGGGATGGGTCAGACCTGGCTACACCTTC
j_gene: TRBJ2-7; v_gene: TRBV6-1; abundance: few; len: 14; d_gene: TRBD1; CDR3aa: CASPGLGGLGEQYF; CDR3nt: TGTGCCAGCCCAGGGCTAGGGGGCCTCGGCGAGCAGTACTTC
j_gene: TRBJ2-2; v_gene: TRBV7-9; abundance: .; len: 12; d_gene: .; CDR3aa: CASSLKTGELFF; CDR3nt: TGTGCCAGCAGCTTAAAAACCGGGGAGCTGTTTTTT
j_gene: TRBJ2-7; v_gene: TRBV6-1; abundance: .; len: 14; d_gene: TRBD1; CDR3aa: CASGETDRVREQYF; CDR3nt: TGTGCCAGCGGTGAGACGGACAGGGTCCGAGAGCAGTACTTC
j_gene: TRBJ2-1; v_gene: TRBV19; abundance: .; len: 15; d_gene: .; CDR3aa: CASSALDSPWEEQFF; CDR3nt: TGTGCCAGTAGTGCCTTAGACAGTCCGTGGGAAGAGCAGTTCTTC
j_gene: TRBJ2-7; v_gene: TRBV6-1; abundance: .; len: 13; d_gene: TRBD2; CDR3aa: CASRERDWDEQYF; CDR3nt: TGTGCCAGCAGGGAGCGGGACTGGGACGAGCAGTACTTC
j_gene: TRBJ2-2; v_gene: TRBV27; abundance: few; len: 16; d_gene: TRBD2; CDR3aa: CASSLSEREGAGELFF; CDR3nt: TGTGCCAGCAGTTTAAGCGAGCGGGAGGGCGCCGGGGAGCTGTTTTTT
j_gene: TRBJ2-1; v_gene: TRBV20-1; abundance: .; len: 15; d_gene: TRBD2; CDR3aa: CSARVREGLSNEQFF; CDR3nt: TGCAGTGCTAGAGTGCGGGAGGGGTTATCCAATGAGCAGTTCTTC
j_gene: TRBJ2-1; v_gene: TRBV28; abundance: few; len: 16; d_gene: TRBD2; CDR3aa: CASSLDSGSSCNEQFF; CDR3nt: TGTGCCAGCAGTTTAGATAGCGGGAGCTCCTGCAATGAGCAGTTCTTC
j_gene: TRBJ2-7; v_gene: TRBV27; abundance: .; len: 15; d_gene: .; CDR3aa: CANSLLTWRNYEQYF; CDR3nt: TGTGCCAACAGTCTCTTGACATGGAGGAACTACGAGCAGTACTTC
j_gene: TRBJ1-2; v_gene: TRBV5-1; abundance: .; len: 15; d_gene: TRBD1; CDR3aa: CASRLGGQGDYGYTF; CDR3nt: TGCGCCAGCAGATTGGGGGGACAGGGGGACTATGGCTACACCTTC
j_gene: TRBJ2-2; v_gene: TRBV6-1; abundance: .; len: 15; d_gene: TRBD2; CDR3aa: CASPPRGGVTGELFF; CDR3nt: TGTGCCAGCCCCCCTCGGGGGGGGGTGACGGGGGAGCTGTTTTTT
j_gene: TRBJ1-1; v_gene: TRBV2; abundance: .; len: 17; d_gene: .; CDR3aa: CASRMEKIRGPPTEAFF; CDR3nt: TGTGCCAGCAGGATGGAGAAGATTCGGGGCCCCCCCACTGAAGCTTTCTTT